The 14 T cell receptor beta chains below were found in one sample sequenced in a study of breast tumors, draining lymph nodes, adjacent tissues. One entry per CDR3 protein, called by TCRdb with MiXCR from the multiplex PCR reads. This table holds roughly 120,000 distinct CDR3 sequences, less than 20% found once. Samples came from axillary lymph nodes draining the breast cancer. The sequenced sample was axillary lymph node tissue. The origin of the receptors is a female donor with breast cancer. Some clones in this sample may be carry-over from other donors' samples.

Notes on this clonotype: A much larger clone differs by one base, so this may be a read error. The chain uses TRBV5-6 and TRBJ2-3; 8 bases line up with TRBD1. In germline, CDR1 is SGHDT, CDR2 YYEEEE. V was pared by 4 bases and J by 5 bases, with 9 bases of the junction left unmatched. The CDR3 spans 15 residues. The DNA of the CDR3 is TGTGCCAGCAGCCCGGGACAGGTCTTAAGAGATACGCAGTATTTT. Protein sequence: CASSPGQVLRDTQYF.

This clonotype was observed at least ten times. The J gene is TRBJ2-5, the V gene TRBV20-1, with TRBD1 as a possible D gene (6 bases). This CDR3 is 14 amino acids long. The V gene's germline CDR1 is DFQATT and CDR2 SNEGSKA (reference sequence). The germline V and J ends were trimmed by 0 bases and 1 base, with 9 bases remaining between them. CDR3 in DNA: TGCAGTGCTAGAGATCTAGGGGGCCAAGAGACCCAGTACTTC. Residues: CSARDLGGQETQYF.

This clonotype was detected many times. The chain has TRBV10-1 and TRBJ2-3; 7 bases match TRBD1. Germline lookup yields CDR1 WNHNN and CDR2 SYGVQD (reference sequence). Trimming cost V 2 bases and J 5 bases; bases outside gene matches: 10. CDR3 length equals 16 residues. The DNA of the CDR3 is TGCGCCAGCAGTGAGCCACAGGGGTCCGGTGGAGATACGCAGTATTTT. Its translation: CASSEPQGSGGDTQYF.

This clonotype was seen repeatedly, ten times or more. The chain has TRBV19 and TRBJ1-2, with D uncertain. Between the trimmed V and J ends, which lost 5 bases and 5 bases, there was a span of 15 bases. Germline lookup yields CDR1 LNHDA and CDR2 SQIVND (reference sequence). The CDR3 has 14 amino acids. CDR3 protein: CASSRSKGQYGYTF. CDR3 DNA: TGTGCCAGTAGTCGAAGCAAAGGGCAGTATGGCTACACCTTC. Based on the CDR3 plus reference TRBV19 and TRBJ1-2, the full variable domain is DGGITQSPKYLFRKEGQNVTLSCEQNLNHDAMYWYRQDPGQGLRLIYYSQIVNDFQKGDIAEGYSVSREKKESFPLTVTSAQKNPTAFYLCASSRSKGQYGYTFGSGTRLTVV.

This clonotype was observed at least ten times. The chain joins TRBV20-1 to TRBJ1-2, with D perhaps TRBD1 (5 bases). The CDR3 length is 11 residues. V was shortened by 3 bases and J by 8 bases, with 10 bases between the two germline ends. The germline V gene has CDR1 DFQATT and CDR2 SNEGSKA (reference sequence). The chain's CDR3 is CSARFEGGYTF. CDR3 sequence (DNA): TGCAGTGCTAGGTTCGAGGGGGGCTACACCTTC.

On this clonotype: A much larger clone lies a single base off, so this may be a read error. The rearrangement uses TRBV4-1 and TRBJ2-1; the match to TRBD2 covers 8 bases. The CDR3 spans 16 residues. Germline-derived CDR1 and CDR2 are MGHRA and YSYEKL. The junction had 8 bases not matched to a gene; V was cut back by 3 bases and J by 4 bases. CDR3 amino acids: CASSQGLVVMYNEQFF. The CDR3 DNA reads as TGCGCCAGCAGCCAGGGACTAGTGGTAATGTACAATGAGCAGTTCTTC.

This clonotype turned up a few times. In nucleotides, the CDR3 is TGTGCCAGCAGTTACGGGGGGACACCAGCCGCGAACACCGGGGAGCTGTTTTTT. Encoded protein: CASSYGGTPAANTGELFF. The chain combines TRBV6-5 with TRBJ2-2; D could derive from TRBD1 or TRBD2 (6 bases each). There are 18 residues in the CDR3. Germline V gene data show CDR1 as MNHEY and CDR2 as SVGAGI. Trimming removed 2 bases at V and 0 bases at J, with 16 bases between.

This clonotype has ten or more counts. The rearrangement joins TRBV2 to TRBJ2-7, with unresolved D. Germline V CDR1 and CDR2: SNHLY, FYNNEI. This CDR3 is 15 amino acids long. V was cut by 4 bases and J by 0 bases, with 13 bases left in between. The CDR3 DNA is TGTGCCAGCAGTGTTTTGGGCCGTAGCTCCTACGAGCAGTACTTC. It is translated as CASSVLGRSSYEQYF. Complete variable domain (other parts from reference TRBV2 and TRBJ2-7): EPEVTQTPSHQVTQMGQEVILRCVPISNHLYFYWYRQILGQKVEFLVSFYNNEISEKSEIFDDQFSVERPDGSNFTLKIRSTKLEDSAMYFCASSVLGRSSYEQYFGPGTRLTVT.

In this sample, this clonotype turned up many times. V gene TRBV5-1 combines with J gene TRBJ2-1; D is possibly TRBD2 (5 bases). CDR3 length equals 15 residues. Trimming took off 0 bases at V and 6 bases at J, with 13 bases between the two ends. Germline values: CDR1 SGHRS, CDR2 YFSETQ. The CDR3 nucleotides are TGCGCCAGCAGCTTGGTGGTGGGAGAGGGCAATGAGCAGTTCTTC. It yields the protein CASSLVVGEGNEQFF.

This clonotype was counted ten times or more. J is TRBJ1-2 and V is TRBV20-1, with 8 bases identical to TRBD1. V shed 4 bases and J 5 bases; nucleotides not matched to a gene: 3. CDR1 is DFQATT, CDR2 SNEGSKA, per germline (reference sequence). There are 12 residues in the CDR3. This CDR3 is CSATGGGYGYTF. The CDR3 DNA sequence: TGCAGTGCTACAGGGGGCGGTTATGGCTACACCTTC.

This clonotype was observed at least ten times. This rearrangement joins TRBV28 to TRBJ2-7, with unresolved D. Germline loops: CDR1 MDHEN, CDR2 SYDVKM. V was cut by 5 bases and J by 7 bases, with 21 bases left in between. CDR3 length: 15 amino acids. DNA of the CDR3: TGTGCCAGCAGTGTCCCGGGTCCTACCCTGGGAGAGCAGTACTTC. This sequence encodes CASSVPGPTLGEQYF.

The table lists this clonotype with many counts. The genes are TRBV13 and TRBJ2-1, with a tentative D call TRBD2 (6 bases). CDR3 length: 14 residues. CDR1 PRHDT and CDR2 FYEKMQ come from the germline V gene (reference sequence). V lost 1 base to trimming and J lost 4 bases, with 8 bases between them. CDR3 loop: CASSLVGGYNEQFF. The CDR3 nucleotides read TGTGCCAGCAGCTTAGTGGGGGGATACAATGAGCAGTTCTTC.

This clonotype was seen at least ten times. The chain has TRBV20-1 and TRBJ2-5; a weak D match, TRBD2 (6 bases). V was clipped by 2 bases and J by 1 base, with 11 bases between them. The CDR3 runs 14 residues. Germline loops: CDR1 DFQATT, CDR2 SNEGSKA (reference sequence). The CDR3, as DNA: TGCAGTGCTAGAAAGGCGGGGTCCCAAGAGACCCAGTACTTC. Amino acid sequence: CSARKAGSQETQYF.

This clonotype was recorded at least ten times. J is TRBJ2-7 and V is TRBV11-3; TRBD2 agrees at 7 bases. The junction had 15 bases not matched to a gene; V was cut back by 1 base and J by 3 bases. Looked up from germline, CDR1 is SGHNT and CDR2 is YENEEA. The CDR3 is 18 amino acids. CDR3 DNA: TGTGCCAGCAGCTTAGGGTCTGTGGTGCGGGAGAGTTTCTACGAGCAGTACTTC. This encodes CASSLGSVVRESFYEQYF.